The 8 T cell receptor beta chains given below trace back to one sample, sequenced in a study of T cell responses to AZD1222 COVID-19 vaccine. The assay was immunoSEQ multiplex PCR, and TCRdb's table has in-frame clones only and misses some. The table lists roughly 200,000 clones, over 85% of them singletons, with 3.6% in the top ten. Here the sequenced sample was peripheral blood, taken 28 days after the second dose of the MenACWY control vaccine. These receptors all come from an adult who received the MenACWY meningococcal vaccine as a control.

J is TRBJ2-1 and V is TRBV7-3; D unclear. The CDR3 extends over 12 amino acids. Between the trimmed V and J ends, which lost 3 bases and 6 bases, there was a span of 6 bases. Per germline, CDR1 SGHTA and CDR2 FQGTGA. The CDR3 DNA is TGTGCCAGCAGCTTTAACGGCAATGAGCAGTTCTTC. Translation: CASSFNGNEQFF.

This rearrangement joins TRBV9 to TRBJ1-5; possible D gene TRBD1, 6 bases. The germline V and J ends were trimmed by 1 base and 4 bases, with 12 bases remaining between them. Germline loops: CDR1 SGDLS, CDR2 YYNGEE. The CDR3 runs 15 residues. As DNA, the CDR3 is TGTGCCAGCAGCGTACTCGGGGGCAGGAATCAGCCCCAGCATTTT. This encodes CASSVLGGRNQPQHF. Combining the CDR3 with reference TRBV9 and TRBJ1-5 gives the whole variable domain DSGVTQTPKHLITATGQRVTLRCSPRSGDLSVYWYQQSLDQGLQFLIQYYNGEERAKGNILERFSAQQFPDLHSELNLSSLELGDSALYFCASSVLGGRNQPQHFGDGTRLSIL.

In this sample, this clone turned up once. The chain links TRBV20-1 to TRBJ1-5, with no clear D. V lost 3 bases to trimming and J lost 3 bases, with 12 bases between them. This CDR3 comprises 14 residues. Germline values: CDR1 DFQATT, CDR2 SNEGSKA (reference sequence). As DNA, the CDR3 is TGCAGTGCTAGTTCAGAGTCATACAATCAGCCCCAGCATTTT. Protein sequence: CSASSESYNQPQHF.

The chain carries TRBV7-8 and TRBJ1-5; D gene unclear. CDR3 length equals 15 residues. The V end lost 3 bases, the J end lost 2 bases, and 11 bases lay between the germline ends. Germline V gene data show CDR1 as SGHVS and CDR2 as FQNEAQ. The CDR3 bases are TGTGCCAGCAGCTTTGGGCGCGGGGGCAATCAGCCCCAGCATTTT. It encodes CASSFGRGGNQPQHF.

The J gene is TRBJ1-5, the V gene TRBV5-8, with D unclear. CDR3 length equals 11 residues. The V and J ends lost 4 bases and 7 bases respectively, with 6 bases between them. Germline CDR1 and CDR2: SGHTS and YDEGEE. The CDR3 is CASSPLQPQHF. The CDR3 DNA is TGTGCCAGCAGCCCCCTCCAGCCCCAGCATTTT.

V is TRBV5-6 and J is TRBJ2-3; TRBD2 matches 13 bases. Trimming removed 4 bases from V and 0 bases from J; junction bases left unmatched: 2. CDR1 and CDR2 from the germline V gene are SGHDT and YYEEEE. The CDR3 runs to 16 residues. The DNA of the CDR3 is TGTGCCAGCAGCCTGGGACTAGCGGGAAGCACAGATACGCAGTATTTT. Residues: CASSLGLAGSTDTQYF. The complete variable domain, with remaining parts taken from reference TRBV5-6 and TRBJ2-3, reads DAGVTQSPTHLIKTRGQQVTLRCSPKSGHDTVSWYQQALGQGPQFIFQYYEEEERQRGNFPDRFSGHQFPNYSSELNVNALLLGDSALYLCASSLGLAGSTDTQYFGPGTRLTVL.

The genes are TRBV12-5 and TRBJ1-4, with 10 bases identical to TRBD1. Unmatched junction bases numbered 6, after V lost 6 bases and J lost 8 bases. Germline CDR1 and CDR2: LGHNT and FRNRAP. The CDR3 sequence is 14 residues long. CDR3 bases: TGTGCTAGTGGAGCCGGGACAGGGGAGGAAAAACTGTTTTTT. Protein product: CASGAGTGEEKLFF.

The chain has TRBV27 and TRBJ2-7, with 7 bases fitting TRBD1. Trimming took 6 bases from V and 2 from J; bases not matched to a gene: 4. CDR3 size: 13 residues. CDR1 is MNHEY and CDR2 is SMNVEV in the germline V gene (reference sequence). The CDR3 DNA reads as TGTGCCAGCAGGGACAGGTATACCTACGAGCAGTACTTC. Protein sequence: CASRDRYTYEQYF.